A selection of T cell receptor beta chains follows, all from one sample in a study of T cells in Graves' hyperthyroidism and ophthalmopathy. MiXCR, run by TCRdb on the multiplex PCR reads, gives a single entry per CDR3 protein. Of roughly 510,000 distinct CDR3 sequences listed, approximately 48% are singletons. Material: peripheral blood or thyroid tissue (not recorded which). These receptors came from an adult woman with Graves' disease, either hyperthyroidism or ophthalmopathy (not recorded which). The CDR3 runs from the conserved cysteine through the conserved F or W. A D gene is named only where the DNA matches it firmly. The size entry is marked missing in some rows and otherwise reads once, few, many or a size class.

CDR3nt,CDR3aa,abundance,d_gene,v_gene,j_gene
TGTGCCATTTCCCGCGGAGTGGACAGGGGGGCCCAGTACTTC,CAISRGVDRGAQYF,.,TRBD1,TRBV7-9,TRBJ2-5
TGCAGCGTCCTATCCGGGACAGAAATCAACACCATATATTTT,CSVLSGTEINTIYF,.,TRBD1,TRBV29-1,TRBJ1-3
TGTGCCAGCAGCATAAGGGACGGCCCATGGGAGGCACAGTCCTACGAGCAGTACTTC,CASSIRDGPWEAQSYEQYF,.,.,TRBV7-8,TRBJ2-7
TGCAGTGCTAGAGCCGGGAACTCTGGGGCCAACGTCCTGACTTTC,CSARAGNSGANVLTF,many,.,TRBV20-1,TRBJ2-6
TGTGCCAGCAGTGAAAACAGGGGAGAGACCCAGTACTTC,CASSENRGETQYF,many,TRBD1,TRBV2,TRBJ2-5
TGCGCCAGCACCCTAAGGGAAGATCCACTCTATGGCTACACCTTC,CASTLREDPLYGYTF,.,.,TRBV10-1,TRBJ1-2
TGTGCCAGCAGGGACACAGGGACTTCTGGCTACACCTTC,CASRDTGTSGYTF,few,.,TRBV12-3/TRBV12-4,TRBJ1-2
TGTGCCAGCAGGCTAAGGGGCGGCGGGAATCAGCCCCAGTACTTC,CASRLRGGGNQPQYF,.,.,TRBV6-1,TRBJ2-5
TGCAGTGCTAGAGATACGAGCGGTTCGGGGGACGAGCAGTACTTC,CSARDTSGSGDEQYF,few,.,TRBV20-1,TRBJ2-7
TGTGCCAGCATTCGGGACAGGGGGCTGCCCACTGAAGCTTTCTTT,CASIRDRGLPTEAFF,.,TRBD1,TRBV2,TRBJ1-1
TGCAGTGGACGCGACCCTGGAGGGCCTACCGGGGAGCTGTTTTTT,CSGRDPGGPTGELFF,many,.,TRBV20-1,TRBJ2-2
TGCAGTACGCAGGGGGCGGTGAACACTGAAGCTTTCTTT,CSTQGAVNTEAFF,many,TRBD1,TRBV20-1,TRBJ1-1
TGTGCCAGCAGTTCGATTGGGACAGGGGTGGTCGCCCAGCATTTT,CASSSIGTGVVAQHF,few,TRBD1,TRBV27,TRBJ1-5
TGTGCCAGCAGCCAAGATCCCCAGCGGGAGGGTGGAGAGACCCAGTACTTC,CASSQDPQREGGETQYF,many,TRBD2,TRBV4-2,TRBJ2-5
TGCGCCAGCAGCCACACGGGTTCATCTAACTATGGCTACACCTTC,CASSHTGSSNYGYTF,many,.,TRBV4-1,TRBJ1-2
TGCAGTGCTAGACCGGTTGCGGGAGATCAAGAGACCCAGTACTTC,CSARPVAGDQETQYF,many,TRBD2,TRBV20-1,TRBJ2-5
TGTGCCAGCAGTGCCACCGGGGCAGGTAGTTATCAGCCCCAGCATTTT,CASSATGAGSYQPQHF,few,.,TRBV2,TRBJ1-5
TGTGCCAGCAGCTTATTGTCCGGGCACGGCTACACCTTC,CASSLLSGHGYTF,.,.,TRBV7-2,TRBJ1-2
TGTGCCATCAGTGACGGGGCTTGGTATGGCTACACCTTC,CAISDGAWYGYTF,many,.,TRBV10-3,TRBJ1-2
TGCAGTGCTAGCCCATCGGGGCAGCCCCAGTACTTC,CSASPSGQPQYF,.,.,TRBV20-1,TRBJ2-5
TGTGCCAGCGGAACCCAGGGGTCGGATGAAAAACTGTTTTTT,CASGTQGSDEKLFF,.,.,TRBV4-2,TRBJ1-4
TGCAGCGTTGAAGCGGGGGGTGGCTACACCTTC,CSVEAGGGYTF,.,.,TRBV29-1,TRBJ1-2
TGTGCCAGCAGCTTCAACGGGTTTCAGGAGACCCAGTACTTC,CASSFNGFQETQYF,many,.,TRBV11-2,TRBJ2-5
TGTGCCAGCAGTTTGCTGACGGGAGATAATTCACCCCTCCACTTT,CASSLLTGDNSPLHF,.,.,TRBV10-3,TRBJ1-6
TGTGCCATCAGTGGGCTCGAGGGCGGTAGCTCCTATAATTCACCCCTCCACTTT,CAISGLEGGSSYNSPLHF,.,.,TRBV10-3,TRBJ1-6
TGCGCCAGCAGCTTGGTGGCGCAGGAATATGGCTACACCTTC,CASSLVAQEYGYTF,.,.,TRBV5-1,TRBJ1-2
TGTGCCAGCAGCACACAGGGCCAATCGTCGGGCTGGACCCAGTACTTC,CASSTQGQSSGWTQYF,once,.,TRBV7-9,TRBJ2-5
TGTGCCAGCAGCTTTCGACCCAAGGGACTAGCGTTTCAAGAGACCCAGTACTTC,CASSFRPKGLAFQETQYF,many,TRBD2,TRBV7-9,TRBJ2-5
TGTGCCAGCAGCTTAGTGGGCCGGGGTAATTCACCCCTCCACTTT,CASSLVGRGNSPLHF,many,.,TRBV7-6,TRBJ1-6
TGCAGCGTTGTTTGGGAGACCTACGAGCAGTACTTC,CSVVWETYEQYF,.,.,TRBV29-1,TRBJ2-7
TGTGCCAGCAGCCGGGAGGAGAGAGTCGGGGCCAACGTCCTGACTTTC,CASSREERVGANVLTF,.,TRBD2,TRBV9,TRBJ2-6
TGCAGTGCGGGGGGGCTTCAAGAGACCCAGTACTTC,CSAGGLQETQYF,.,.,TRBV20-1,TRBJ2-5
TGTGCCAGCAGCATCTCGCCGGGGGCAGCAGGCGAGCAGTACTTC,CASSISPGAAGEQYF,.,.,TRBV7-9,TRBJ2-7
TGTGCCAGCAGGTCTTCAGGGTTTTACGAGAAAAGCTACACCTTC,CASRSSGFYEKSYTF,.,.,TRBV6-5,TRBJ1-2
TGCAGCGTTGGGGCGGTGAGCACCGCCAAAAACATTCAGTACTTC,CSVGAVSTAKNIQYF,.,.,TRBV29-1,TRBJ2-4